The 22 T cell receptor beta chains reported below all come from one sample, sequenced in a study of shared T cell receptors in the human thymus. Libraries were prepared by immunoSEQ multiplex PCR; TCRdb keeps only in-frame clonotypes and omits some of them. The table includes some 400,000 clones, around 93% detected once. Sequenced: thymocytes. The receptors originated from a human donor.

The rearrangement joins TRBV19 to TRBJ2-3; 11 bases fit TRBD1. The CDR3 covers 16 residues. The junction had 6 bases not matched to a gene; V was cut back by 3 bases and J by 4 bases. Germline V gene sequence: CDR1 LNHDA, CDR2 SQIVND (reference sequence). The CDR3 loop reads CASSMSSGQGADTQYF. The CDR3 coding sequence is TGTGCCAGTAGTATGAGTTCGGGACAGGGGGCAGATACGCAGTATTTT.

The chain uses TRBV12-5 and TRBJ1-2; 8 nucleotides line up with TRBD1. This CDR3 is 15 amino acids long. V was clipped by 5 bases and J by 5 bases; unmatched bases: 10. Germline V CDR1 and CDR2: LGHNT, FRNRAP. CDR3 bases: TGTGCTAGTGGTCCCCCCGGACAGGGCCTATATGGCTACACCTTC. This sequence encodes CASGPPGQGLYGYTF.

V and J are TRBV27 and TRBJ2-7; 8 nucleotides match TRBD2. The V gene's germline CDR1 is MNHEY and CDR2 SMNVEV (reference sequence). Trimming removed 0 bases from V and 0 bases from J; junction bases left unmatched: 4. The CDR3 length is 16 residues. The DNA for the CDR3 is TGTGCCAGCAGTTTATCGCGACTAGCGCTCTCCTACGAGCAGTACTTC. Residues: CASSLSRLALSYEQYF.

This chain joins TRBV29-1 and TRBJ1-2; no firm D call. CDR3 length: 13 residues. V was shortened by 3 bases and J by 8 bases, with 16 bases between the two germline ends. Germline assignment: CDR1 SQVTM and CDR2 ANQGSEA. CDR3 coding DNA: TGCAGCGTTGAGGGTGTATACGGGAGCGGCTACACCTTC. It specifies CSVEGVYGSGYTF.

The chain is built from TRBV7-9 and TRBJ1-1, with D uncertain. CDR3 length: 15 amino acids. Trimming took 5 bases from V and 0 from J, leaving 13 bases between them. Germline CDR1 is SEHNR and CDR2 is FQNEAQ (reference sequence). CDR3 DNA sequence: TGTGCCAGCAGCCCAACGAGAATCATGAACACTGAAGCTTTCTTT. This translates into CASSPTRIMNTEAFF.

This clone has a single count. The chain joins TRBV15 to TRBJ1-1; tentatively, D is TRBD1 (6 bases). V dropped 5 bases and J dropped 3 bases, with 28 bases sitting between them. Germline V gives CDR1 LNHNV, CDR2 YYDKDF (reference sequence). This CDR3 comprises 19 residues. CDR3 bases: TGTGCCACCAGCCGAGGAGGGAACACAGGGAGGTTTCAGGACACTGAAGCTTTCTTT. As protein: CATSRGGNTGRFQDTEAFF.

The chain couples TRBV19 to TRBJ2-1; TRBD1 or TRBD2 may be the D gene (5 bases each). The CDR3 extends over 15 amino acids. V was pared by 7 bases and J by 6 bases, with 19 bases between. Germline CDR1 LNHDA, CDR2 SQIVND (reference sequence). The chain's CDR3 is CASTRGHPGPNEQFF. The CDR3 DNA sequence: TGTGCCAGTACCCGGGGCCACCCAGGACCCAATGAGCAGTTCTTC.

The rearrangement uses TRBV2 and TRBJ1-1, with TRBD1 identical over 7 bases. The CDR3 extends over 18 amino acids. J gave up 4 bases and V 2 bases, and 16 bases lay outside the gene matches. CDR1 is SNHLY, CDR2 FYNNEI, per germline. The CDR3: CASSEWRGGRYRGTEAFF. DNA for the CDR3: TGTGCCAGCAGTGAATGGAGAGGGGGCAGGTACAGGGGCACTGAAGCTTTCTTT. The whole variable domain, filled in from reference TRBV2 and TRBJ1-1, reads EPEVTQTPSHQVTQMGQEVILRCVPISNHLYFYWYRQILGQKVEFLVSFYNNEISEKSEIFDDQFSVERPDGSNFTLKIRSTKLEDSAMYFCASSEWRGGRYRGTEAFFGQGTRLTVV.

V is TRBV19 and J is TRBJ2-3; D gene ambiguous. The CDR3 contains 11 residues. Trimming left V 3 bases short and J 6 bases short, with 4 bases between. Germline CDR1 reads LNHDA; CDR2 reads SQIVND (reference sequence). Here the CDR3 DNA reads TGTGCCAGTAGTATGGCGGATACGCAGTATTTT. It codes for CASSMADTQYF. Based on the CDR3 plus reference TRBV19 and TRBJ2-3, the full variable domain is DGGITQSPKYLFRKEGQNVTLSCEQNLNHDAMYWYRQDPGQGLRLIYYSQIVNDFQKGDIAEGYSVSREKKESFPLTVTSAQKNPTAFYLCASSMADTQYFGPGTRLTVL.

This clone was picked up one time. This chain connects TRBV5-4 to TRBJ1-3, with unresolved D. The CDR3 consists of 14 residues. With 5 bases removed from V and 4 bases from J, the gap between germline ends came to 13 bases. Germline CDR1 is SGHNT and CDR2 is YYREEE (reference sequence). The CDR3, as DNA: TGTGCCAGCAGACTTACTCCCGGGGGAAACACCATATATTTT. This sequence encodes CASRLTPGGNTIYF.

Comment on this clone: A read error may produce the germline difference seen at one junction end. J is TRBJ2-7 and V is TRBV28; 12 nucleotides match TRBD1. CDR3 length: 12 amino acids. Germline lookup yields CDR1 MDHEN and CDR2 SYDVKM. DNA of the CDR3: TGTGCCGCTGGGGACAGGGGGCGCCCGGATTGCTTC. This sequence encodes CAAGDRGRPDCF.

The chain employs TRBV27 and TRBJ2-1, with 12 bases aligning to TRBD1. CDR1 is MNHEY, CDR2 SMNVEV, per germline (reference sequence). Trimming at V came to 8 bases and at J to 8 bases, leaving 10 bases not matched to a gene. The CDR3 contains 15 residues. The CDR3 DNA reads as TGTGCCAGCTGCTCCCGGGACAGGGGGCGGGATGAGCAGTTCTTC. Encoded protein: CASCSRDRGRDEQFF.

The chain is built from TRBV7-9 and TRBJ2-6; D is unclear. Germline V gene data show CDR1 as SEHNR and CDR2 as FQNEAQ (reference sequence). Trimming pared 3 bases from V and 2 bases from J, leaving 11 bases between. The CDR3 is 16 amino acids. The CDR3, as DNA: TGTGCCAGCAGCTTTTTGACGGTCGCTGGGGCCAACGTCCTGACTTTC. Its protein product is CASSFLTVAGANVLTF.

V gene TRBV6-4 combines with J gene TRBJ2-3; 12 bases are a match to TRBD2. There are 16 residues in the CDR3. The V segment lost 2 bases and the J segment 3 bases; nucleotides outside the gene matches: 3. Germline CDR1 reads MRHNA; CDR2 reads SNTAGT. The CDR3 DNA reads TGTGCCAGCAGTGACCGGACTAGCGGGGAGACAGATACGCAGTATTTT. Its translation: CASSDRTSGETDTQYF.

The rearrangement uses TRBV6-5 and TRBJ1-1; 9 nucleotides align to TRBD1. Losses at the gene ends were 5 bases for V and 3 bases for J; bases not matched to a gene: 7. CDR1 is MNHEY and CDR2 is SVGAGI in the germline V gene. This CDR3 region has 15 residues. CDR3 region: CASSHVRDRDTEAFF. In DNA form, the CDR3 reads TGTGCCAGCAGTCACGTCCGGGACAGGGACACTGAAGCTTTCTTT.

The chain couples TRBV6-4 to TRBJ2-1; TRBD2 matches at 12 bases. Germline V gives CDR1 MRHNA, CDR2 SNTAGT. The CDR3 is 17 residues long. Losses at the gene ends were 6 bases for V and 2 bases for J; bases not matched to a gene: 8. The CDR3 bases are TGTGCCAGCAGCCCCGGACTAGCGGGGCCTCCCTACAATGAGCAGTTCTTC. Its translation is CASSPGLAGPPYNEQFF.

This clone was counted once. The V call is TRBV28, the J call TRBJ1-4, with D hard to call. Germline values: CDR1 MDHEN, CDR2 SYDVKM. The CDR3 is 19 amino acids. Trimming left V 3 bases short and J 4 bases short, with 24 bases between. The CDR3 is CASSFGRRNSRPRNEKLFF. The CDR3 region has the DNA TGTGCCAGCAGTTTCGGTCGCCGGAACAGTCGGCCGCGTAATGAAAAACTGTTTTTT.

The chain joins TRBV7-9 to TRBJ1-1, with 7 bases lining up with TRBD1. Losses at the gene ends were 1 base for V and 6 bases for J; bases not matched to a gene: 11. The germline gives CDR1 SEHNR, CDR2 FQNEAQ (reference sequence). The CDR3 is made up of 16 amino acids. CDR3 residues: CASSLVSQGGEPEAFF. CDR3 sequence (DNA): TGTGCCAGCAGCTTAGTTAGTCAGGGGGGGGAGCCTGAAGCTTTCTTT.

This clone was seen once. In DNA form, the CDR3 reads TGTGCCAGCGGACTGCCAGTTAACCTTCCGACAGGGGGAAATGGGTGGAGGTACGAGCAGTACTTC. The encoded protein is CASGLPVNLPTGGNGWRYEQYF. The V gene is TRBV27, the J gene TRBJ2-7; 9 nucleotides align to TRBD1. Trimming at V came to 8 bases and at J to 4 bases, leaving 33 bases not matched to a gene. Germline V gene lookup returns CDR1 MNHEY and CDR2 SMNVEV (reference sequence). This CDR3 has 22 residues.

The chain combines TRBV28 with TRBJ2-7, with 10 bases matching TRBD1. This CDR3 is built from 15 residues. Unmatched junction bases numbered 8, after V lost 6 bases and J lost 3 bases. Per the germline V gene, CDR1 is MDHEN and CDR2 is SYDVKM. CDR3 bases: TGTGCCAGCAGCCCAAGGACAGGGGGAGGCTACGAGCAGTACTTC. It codes for CASSPRTGGGYEQYF.

This chain joins TRBV27 and TRBJ2-6, with D maybe TRBD1 (6 bases). Germline assignment: CDR1 MNHEY and CDR2 SMNVEV (reference sequence). CDR3 length equals 17 residues. Trimming took off 9 bases at V and 0 bases at J, with 18 bases between the two ends. The CDR3 nucleotides are TGTGCCAGTTTTCCGGGACACACCATCTCTGGGGCCAACGTCCTGACTTTC. Translating it yields CASFPGHTISGANVLTF.

V and J are TRBV25-1 and TRBJ2-7; D remains ambiguous. This CDR3 spans 15 amino acids. The V end was cut by 6 bases, the J end by 4 bases, with 19 bases between. CDR1 MGHDK and CDR2 SYGVNS come from the germline V gene. The CDR3 loop is CASSPGPRPPYEQYF. CDR3 bases: TGTGCCAGCAGCCCTGGACCCAGACCTCCATACGAGCAGTACTTC.